The 6 T cell receptor beta chains given below trace back to one sample, sequenced in a study of cytomegalovirus exposure and HLA in healthy donors. The PCR was carried out with 60 Vbeta primers and 13 Jbeta primers. Clones were read by immunoSEQ multiplex PCR, and TCRdb kept only the in-frame ones, dropping some. The sample lists around 120,000 clones; about 85% were seen once. Input material: PBMCs. The receptors come from a boy between 10 and 17 years old in good health and CMV-seronegative.

The chain links TRBV7-2 to TRBJ2-7, with a weak D call TRBD2 (6 bases). Germline assignment: CDR1 SGHTA and CDR2 FQGNSA. The CDR3 runs 13 residues. With 5 bases removed from V and 4 bases from J, the gap between germline ends came to 12 bases. CDR3 in amino acids: CASSPGREYEQYF. The CDR3, as DNA: TGTGCCAGCAGCCCAGGGCGGGAATACGAGCAGTACTTC. Using reference TRBV7-2 and TRBJ2-7 for the parts outside the CDR3, the full variable domain is GAGVSQSPSNKVTEKGKDVELRCDPISGHTALYWYRQSLGQGLEFLIYFQGNSAPDKSGLPSDRFSAERTGGSVSTLTIQRTQQEDSAVYLCASSPGREYEQYFGPGTRLTVT.

The chain has TRBV10-3 and TRBJ2-1; TRBD2 might be the D (5 bases). Germline-derived CDR1 and CDR2 are ENHRY and SYGVKD. V was shortened by 7 bases and J by 8 bases, with 24 bases between the two germline ends. The CDR3 totals 16 residues. The CDR3 region is CAITQEPAPSGDEQFF. In DNA, the CDR3 is TGTGCCATCACCCAGGAACCGGCACCCTCCGGGGATGAGCAGTTCTTC.

The chain employs TRBV19 and TRBJ2-1; 8 nucleotides match TRBD2. This CDR3 contains 16 residues. The germline V gene encodes CDR1 LNHDA and CDR2 SQIVND (reference sequence). V shed 0 bases and J 5 bases; nucleotides not matched to a gene: 6. CDR3 nucleotides: TGTGCCAGTAGTATAGATTCGGGAGGGAAACACAATGAGCAGTTCTTC. It yields the protein CASSIDSGGKHNEQFF.

This clone was picked up a small number of times. The chain has TRBV6-5 and TRBJ1-2; 8 positions agree with TRBD1. The germline gives CDR1 MNHEY, CDR2 SVGAGI. Losses at the gene ends were 8 bases for V and 8 bases for J; bases not matched to a gene: 7. This CDR3 is 12 amino acids long. The CDR3 nucleotides are TGTGCCAGCGGTCAGGGGGCGATCGGCTACACCTTC. Translated: CASGQGAIGYTF.

CDR3 coding DNA: TGTGCCAGCAGCCAGGGAGGGAGGTTGGCTTACAATGAGCAGTTCTTC. Translated, it gives CASSQGGRLAYNEQFF. This chain joins TRBV27 and TRBJ2-1, with 7 positions matching TRBD2. J lost 4 bases, V lost 6 bases, and 12 bases had no gene match. The germline gives CDR1 MNHEY, CDR2 SMNVEV (reference sequence). This CDR3 spans 16 amino acids.

The chain uses TRBV27 and TRBJ2-7; 11 bases align to TRBD2. This CDR3 region has 18 residues. The V and J ends lost 3 bases and 0 bases, in that order; junction bases with no gene match: 10. Germline loops: CDR1 MNHEY, CDR2 SMNVEV (reference sequence). The CDR3 sequence is CASSFTGTSGVSSYEQYF. CDR3 sequence (DNA): TGTGCCAGCAGTTTCACCGGGACTAGCGGCGTGAGCTCCTACGAGCAGTACTTC.